This T cell receptor (beta chain) was observed in a study of T-cell reconstitution after alpha-beta-depleted transplantation in children. As it was prepared, the TCRbeta library received unique molecular identifiers. From the PCR reads, TCRdb called clonotypes with MiXCR, one entry per CDR3 protein. The data hold some 500,000 distinct CDR3 sequences, with 18% observed a single time. The CDR3 runs to 16 residues. Germline values: CDR1 KGHDR, CDR2 SFDVKD. V was shortened by 5 bases and J by 0 bases, with 10 bases between the two germline ends. The sample holds a few counts of this clonotype. This chain connects TRBV24-1 to TRBJ2-6, with D possibly being TRBD1 (5 bases). This sample comprised PBMCs from the stem cell graft donor, obtained from the stem cell graft. This clonotype originated in a human donor who donated a stem cell graft to a child with acute lymphoblastic leukemia. CDR3: CATSGGRFSGANVLTF. In DNA, the CDR3 is TGTGCCACCAGTGGGGGCAGATTCTCTGGGGCCAACGTCCTGACTTTC.